These T cell receptor beta chains were read from a single sample in a study of T cell responses to AZD1222 COVID-19 vaccine. Assay: immunoSEQ multiplex PCR; the TCRdb copy retains only in-frame clones and omits some. Of tens of thousands of clones detected, 65% to 90% appear once; the ten largest clones hold 20%. The source material was peripheral blood, sampled on day 0 of AZD1222 vaccination. The receptors here all came from an adult in good health. The CDR3 runs from the conserved cysteine through the conserved F or W. A D gene is named only where the DNA matches it firmly. Clone sizes are given selectively: once, few, many, or a class where the clone is expanded.

j_gene: TRBJ2-2; abundance: once; v_gene: TRBV28; d_gene: TRBD1; CDR3nt: TGTGCCAGCAGTCTTCCGGGACAGGGAATGTCCGGGGAGCTGTTTTTT; CDR3aa: CASSLPGQGMSGELFF
j_gene: TRBJ2-1; abundance: -; v_gene: TRBV5-1; d_gene: TRBD2; CDR3nt: TGCGCCAGCAGCTTGGCTAGCGGGGAGACCGGTGAGCAGTTCTTC; CDR3aa: CASSLASGETGEQFF
j_gene: TRBJ2-5; abundance: -; v_gene: TRBV3-1/TRBV3-2; d_gene: -; CDR3nt: TGTGCCAGCAGCCACTCCCCGGGTCCCCATCCCAAGTACTTC; CDR3aa: CASSHSPGPHPKYF
j_gene: TRBJ1-6; abundance: once; v_gene: TRBV7-8; d_gene: TRBD1; CDR3nt: TGTGCCAGCAGCTCTCGGACAGGGGGAAATTCACCCCTCCACTTT; CDR3aa: CASSSRTGGNSPLHF
j_gene: TRBJ1-2; abundance: -; v_gene: TRBV6-5; d_gene: -; CDR3nt: TGTGCCAGCAGTTTCCCAGGGTATGGCTACACCTTC; CDR3aa: CASSFPGYGYTF
j_gene: TRBJ2-3; abundance: once; v_gene: TRBV11-3; d_gene: -; CDR3nt: TGTGCCAGCACCGGGACTCACAGCACAGATACGCAGTATTTT; CDR3aa: CASTGTHSTDTQYF
j_gene: TRBJ2-7; abundance: few; v_gene: TRBV5-4; d_gene: -; CDR3nt: TGTGCCAGCAGCAGGGACGCATACGAGCAGTACTTC; CDR3aa: CASSRDAYEQYF
j_gene: TRBJ1-1; abundance: -; v_gene: TRBV19; d_gene: -; CDR3nt: TGTGCCAGTAGTACCCGAGGACCGTCGACCGAAGCTTTCTTT; CDR3aa: CASSTRGPSTEAFF
j_gene: TRBJ1-2; abundance: -; v_gene: TRBV12-3/TRBV12-4; d_gene: -; CDR3nt: TGTGCCAGCAGTTTAGGATGGGGGCTTGGCTACACCTTC; CDR3aa: CASSLGWGLGYTF
j_gene: TRBJ2-7; abundance: -; v_gene: TRBV5-8; d_gene: TRBD2; CDR3nt: TGTGCCAGCAGCTTGGTCCTAGCGGGAGGGGAAGAGCAGTACTTC; CDR3aa: CASSLVLAGGEEQYF